The present entry profiles one TCR beta chain with its context. Germline lookup yields CDR1 SGHNT and CDR2 YYREEE (reference sequence). This CDR3 is built from 15 residues. Deletions cut 3 bases from V and 7 bases from J, with 16 bases between. This sample stems from a study of T cell responses to AZD1222 COVID-19 vaccine. Repertoires were generated with immunoSEQ multiplex PCR, while TCRdb's copy carries only in-frame clones and drops some. The sample carries 100,000 to 150,000 clones, 85% recorded once. This TCR was recovered from an adult who received the AZD1222 COVID-19 vaccine. This chain joins TRBV5-4 and TRBJ1-4, with D possibly being TRBD1 (5 bases). The sequencing used peripheral blood, collected 28 days after the second AZD1222 dose. CDR3 region: CASSWGTRRSEKLFF. The DNA of the CDR3 is TGTGCCAGCAGCTGGGGGACGAGAAGAAGTGAAAAACTGTTTTTT.